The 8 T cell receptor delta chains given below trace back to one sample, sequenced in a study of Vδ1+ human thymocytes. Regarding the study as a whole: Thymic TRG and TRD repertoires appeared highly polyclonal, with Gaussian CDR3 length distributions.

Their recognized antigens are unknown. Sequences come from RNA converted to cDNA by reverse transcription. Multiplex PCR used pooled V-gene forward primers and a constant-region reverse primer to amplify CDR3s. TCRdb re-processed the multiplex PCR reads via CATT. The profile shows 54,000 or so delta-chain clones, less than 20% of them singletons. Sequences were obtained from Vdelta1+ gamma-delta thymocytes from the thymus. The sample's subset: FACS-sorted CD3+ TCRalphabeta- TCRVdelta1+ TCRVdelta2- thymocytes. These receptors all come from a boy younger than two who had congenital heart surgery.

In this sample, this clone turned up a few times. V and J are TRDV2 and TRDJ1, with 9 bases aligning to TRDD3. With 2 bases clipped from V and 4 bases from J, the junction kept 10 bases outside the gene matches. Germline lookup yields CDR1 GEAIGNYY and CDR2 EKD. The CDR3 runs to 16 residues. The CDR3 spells CACDNDTGGEFDKLIF. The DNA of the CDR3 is TGTGCCTGTGACAACGATACTGGGGGAGAGTTCGATAAACTCATCTTT.

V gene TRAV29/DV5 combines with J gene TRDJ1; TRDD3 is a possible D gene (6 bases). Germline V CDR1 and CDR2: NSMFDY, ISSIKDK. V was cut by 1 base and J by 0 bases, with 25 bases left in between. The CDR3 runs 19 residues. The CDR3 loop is CAASPTGEDWGVYTDKLIF. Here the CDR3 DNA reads TGTGCAGCAAGCCCTACGGGGGAGGATTGGGGGGTTTACACCGATAAACTCATCTTT. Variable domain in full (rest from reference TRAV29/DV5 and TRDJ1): DQQVKQNSPSLSVQEGRISILNCDYTNSMFDYFLWYKKYPAEGPTFLISISSIKDKNEDGRFTVFLNKSAKHLSLHIVPSQPGDSAVYFCAASPTGEDWGVYTDKLIFGKGTRVTVEP.

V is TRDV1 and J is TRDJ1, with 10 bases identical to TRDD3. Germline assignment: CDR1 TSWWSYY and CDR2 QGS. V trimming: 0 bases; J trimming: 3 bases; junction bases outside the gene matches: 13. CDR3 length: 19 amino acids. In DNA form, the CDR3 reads TGTGCTCTTGGGGAACTATTGGGGTACTGGGGGATTCGGTCCGATAAACTCATCTTT. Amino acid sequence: CALGELLGYWGIRSDKLIF.

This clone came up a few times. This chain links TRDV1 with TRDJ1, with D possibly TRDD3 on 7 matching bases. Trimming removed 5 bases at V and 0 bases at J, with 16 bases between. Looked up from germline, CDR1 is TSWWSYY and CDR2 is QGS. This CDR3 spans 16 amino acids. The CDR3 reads CALGNWGTSYTDKLIF. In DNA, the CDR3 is TGTGCTCTTGGGAATTGGGGGACTTCCTACACCGATAAACTCATCTTT.

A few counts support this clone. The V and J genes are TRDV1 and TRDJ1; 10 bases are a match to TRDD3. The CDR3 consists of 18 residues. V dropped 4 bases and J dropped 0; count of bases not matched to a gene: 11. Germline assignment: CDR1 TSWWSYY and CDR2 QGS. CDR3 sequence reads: CALGGQTGGCNNTDKLIF. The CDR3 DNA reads TGTGCTCTTGGGGGACAAACTGGGGGATGCAATAACACCGATAAACTCATCTTT.

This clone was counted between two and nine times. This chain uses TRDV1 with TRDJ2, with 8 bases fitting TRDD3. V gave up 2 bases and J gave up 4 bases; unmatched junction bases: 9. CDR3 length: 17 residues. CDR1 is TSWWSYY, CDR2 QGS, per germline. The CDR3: CALGESWGRASTAQLFF. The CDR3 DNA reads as TGTGCTCTTGGGGAAAGCTGGGGGAGGGCTTCGACAGCACAACTCTTCTTT.

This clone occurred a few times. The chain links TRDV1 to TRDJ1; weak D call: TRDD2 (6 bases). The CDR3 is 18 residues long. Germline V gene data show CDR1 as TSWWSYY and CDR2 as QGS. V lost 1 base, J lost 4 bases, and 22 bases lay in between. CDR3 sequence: CALGEPASYFMGNDKLIF. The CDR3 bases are TGTGCTCTTGGGGAACCGGCCTCCTACTTTATGGGGAACGATAAACTCATCTTT.

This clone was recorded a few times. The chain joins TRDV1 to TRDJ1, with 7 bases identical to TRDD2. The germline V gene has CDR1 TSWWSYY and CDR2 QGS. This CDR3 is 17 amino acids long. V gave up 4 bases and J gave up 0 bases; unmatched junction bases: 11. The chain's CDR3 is CALGVPLPLAYTDKLIF. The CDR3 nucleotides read TGTGCTCTTGGGGTCCCCCTTCCTCTTGCCTACACCGATAAACTCATCTTT.